This is a list of T cell receptor beta chains from one sample in a study of cytomegalovirus exposure and HLA in healthy donors. Assay used: immunoSEQ multiplex PCR; TCRdb lists only in-frame clones, some missing. The sample lists some 170,000 clones, roughly 79% occurring once. Sequencing used PBMCs. Receptors originate from a man aged 40-49 years in good health and CMV-seropositive. Each CDR3 is given with its conserved first and last residue. D genes are given only for firm matches. Size values are once, few and many counts, or a class for expanded clones, and some rows have none.

TRBJ1-5 | - | TRBV19 | TRBD1 | CASSTGQGGQPQHF | TGTGCCAGTAGTACCGGACAGGGAGGGCAGCCCCAGCATTTT
TRBJ2-3 | once | TRBV6-5 | TRBD2 | CASSYGSGRGEDTQYF | TGTGCCAGCAGTTACGGAAGCGGGAGAGGAGAAGATACGCAGTATTTT
TRBJ2-7 | few | TRBV11-3 | TRBD2 | CASSSRLAGSDEQYF | TGTGCCAGCAGCTCACGACTAGCGGGATCCGACGAGCAGTACTTC
TRBJ2-1 | - | TRBV5-1 | TRBD1 | CASSLGQGASYNEQFF | TGCGCCAGCAGCTTGGGACAGGGGGCTTCCTACAATGAGCAGTTCTTC
TRBJ2-5 | few | TRBV2 | TRBD1 | CASRAGTGGLETQYF | TGTGCCAGCAGGGCCGGGACAGGGGGCCTCGAGACCCAGTACTTC
TRBJ2-7 | - | TRBV6-4 | TRBD1 | CASSDVRGTGGPEQYF | TGTGCCAGCAGTGACGTACGGGGGACAGGGGGTCCCGAGCAGTACTTC
TRBJ2-7 | - | TRBV5-1 | - | CASSLEADTVLQYF | TGCGCCAGCAGCTTGGAGGCGGACACAGTCCTTCAGTACTTC
TRBJ2-1 | - | TRBV7-9 | TRBD2 | CASSTIAGRSYNEQFF | TGTGCCAGCAGCACAATAGCGGGGAGGTCCTACAATGAGCAGTTCTTC
TRBJ1-3 | - | TRBV6-5 | - | CASSYQGGNTIYF | TGTGCCAGCAGTTATCAGGGAGGAAACACCATATATTTT
TRBJ2-7 | - | TRBV5-5 | - | CASSGRFNREYEQYF | TGTGCCAGCAGCGGCCGTTTCAACAGGGAATACGAGCAGTACTTC
TRBJ2-7 | - | TRBV2 | - | CASRVGSYEQYF | TGTGCCAGCAGGGTCGGTTCCTACGAGCAGTACTTC
TRBJ2-3 | - | TRBV6-6 | - | CASSPTGDTQYF | TGTGCCAGCAGCCCGACGGGAGATACGCAGTATTTT
TRBJ2-5 | - | TRBV30 | - | CAWSTVKSLQETQYF | TGTGCCTGGAGTACCGTTAAGAGTCTCCAAGAGACCCAGTACTTC
TRBJ1-6 | few | TRBV5-4 | TRBD1 | CASSLAQGDSPLHF | TGTGCCAGCAGCTTGGCCCAGGGGGATTCACCCCTCCACTTT
TRBJ2-7 | - | TRBV2 | TRBD1 | CASSEQDRGSYEQYF | TGTGCCAGCAGTGAACAAGACAGGGGGTCCTACGAGCAGTACTTC
TRBJ2-2 | - | TRBV5-1 | TRBD2 | CASSKREGQTGELFF | TGCGCCAGCAGTAAACGGGAGGGCCAGACCGGGGAGCTGTTTTTT
TRBJ2-5 | - | TRBV5-1 | - | CASSLYSGSPQETQYF | TGCGCCAGCAGCTTATATAGCGGCTCCCCCCAAGAGACCCAGTACTTC
TRBJ2-2 | - | TRBV9 | - | CASGSLANTGELFF | TGTGCCAGCGGGAGCCTGGCGAACACCGGGGAGCTGTTTTTT
TRBJ1-5 | once | TRBV30 | TRBD1 | CAWSGQGVGQPQHF | TGTGCCTGGAGTGGACAGGGGGTAGGTCAGCCCCAGCATTTT
TRBJ2-4 | - | TRBV5-1 | - | CASSLGLAKNIQYF | TGCGCCAGCAGCTTGGGACTAGCCAAAAACATTCAGTACTTC
TRBJ1-2 | once | TRBV2 | - | CASKTRGAGYGYTF | TGTGCCAGCAAGACCCGGGGGGCCGGCTATGGCTACACCTTC
TRBJ2-6 | once | TRBV28 | - | CASSLGESSGANVLTF | TGTGCCAGCAGTTTAGGGGAGAGCTCTGGGGCCAACGTCCTGACTTTC
TRBJ2-5 | - | TRBV27 | - | CASSPTSEETQYF | TGTGCCAGCAGTCCGACTAGTGAGGAGACCCAGTACTTC
TRBJ1-2 | - | TRBV5-1 | TRBD1 | CASSPGQGGSYGYTF | TGCGCCAGCAGCCCCGGACAGGGTGGTAGCTATGGCTACACCTTC
TRBJ1-4 | - | TRBV10-3 | - | CATQPQATNEKLFF | TGTGCCACCCAGCCCCAGGCAACTAATGAAAAACTGTTTTTT
TRBJ2-7 | - | TRBV2 | TRBD1 | CASSAPGQGLLYEQYF | TGTGCCAGCAGTGCCCCGGGACAGGGGCTACTCTACGAGCAGTACTTC
TRBJ2-6 | - | TRBV18 | - | CASSPSTSSGANVLTF | TGTGCCAGCTCACCGTCCACCAGCTCTGGGGCCAACGTCCTGACTTTC
TRBJ1-3 | once | TRBV5-4 | - | CASSFGGAAGNTIYF | TGTGCCAGCAGCTTTGGGGGCGCGGCTGGAAACACCATATATTTT
TRBJ2-1 | - | TRBV6-1 | TRBD1 | CASRGQGLYHNEQFF | TGTGCCAGCAGGGGACAGGGGCTATACCACAATGAGCAGTTCTTC
TRBJ2-6 | - | TRBV27 | TRBD2 | CASSLILAGAGANGLTF | TGTGCCAGCAGCCTAATACTAGCGGGAGCTGGGGCCAACGGCCTGACTTTC
TRBJ2-7 | - | TRBV21-1 | - | CASGRSGRYEQYF | TGTGCCAGCGGCCGGAGCGGCCGCTACGAGCAGTACTTC
TRBJ2-7 | - | TRBV4-2 | TRBD2 | CASSLDARETSGSSYEQYF | TGTGCCAGCAGCCTAGACGCACGAGAGACTAGCGGGAGCTCCTACGAGCAGTACTTC
TRBJ2-5 | - | TRBV11-2 | TRBD2 | CASSPGLAGDRQYF | TGTGCCAGCAGCCCCGGACTAGCGGGAGACCGGCAGTACTTC
TRBJ2-7 | - | TRBV6-6 | - | CASRRDRRGTYEQYF | TGTGCCAGCAGACGAGACAGAAGAGGAACCTACGAGCAGTACTTC
TRBJ2-5 | - | TRBV5-1 | - | CASSWGDGPRETQYF | TGCGCCAGCAGCTGGGGGGACGGACCTCGAGAGACCCAGTACTTC
TRBJ2-5 | - | TRBV27 | - | CASSFNGYQETQYF | TGTGCCAGCAGTTTCAACGGGTACCAAGAGACCCAGTACTTC
TRBJ2-5 | - | TRBV29-1 | - | CSVILPLQETQYF | TGCAGCGTTATACTACCGCTCCAAGAGACCCAGTACTTC
TRBJ1-3 | - | TRBV10-3 | - | CAISESERGAAGNTIYF | TGTGCCATCAGTGAGTCGGAACGGGGGGCGGCGGGAAACACCATATATTTT
TRBJ2-7 | - | TRBV11-2 | - | CASSFEGRDSYEQYF | TGTGCCAGCAGCTTTGAGGGAAGGGACTCCTACGAGCAGTACTTC
TRBJ2-7 | - | TRBV5-1 | TRBD2 | CASSLDGGEYYEQYF | TGCGCCAGCAGCTTGGACGGGGGGGAGTACTACGAGCAGTACTTC